The 12 T cell receptor beta chains given below trace back to one sample, sequenced in a study of cytomegalovirus exposure and HLA in healthy donors. Vbeta (60) and Jbeta (13) primers were used in the PCR. The repertoire was sequenced with immunoSEQ multiplex PCR; TCRdb's copy has only in-frame clones and lacks some. The data show over 200,000 clones, more than 60% seen once. The sequencing input was PBMCs. Receptors were obtained from a woman aged 55-75 years in good health and CMV-seropositive.

The CDR3 sequence: CASSLAPGGTDTQYF. The DNA of the CDR3 is TGTGCCAGCAGCTTAGCCCCCGGGGGCACAGATACGCAGTATTTT. The chain is built from TRBV7-9 and TRBJ2-3; tentatively, D is TRBD2 (5 bases). V was cut by 0 bases and J by 1 base, with 8 bases left in between. The CDR3 spans 15 residues. Germline CDR1 is SEHNR and CDR2 is FQNEAQ (reference sequence).

V usage is TRBV7-2 and J usage is TRBJ1-2; TRBD1 matches at 11 bases. Germline V lookup: CDR1 SGHTA, CDR2 FQGNSA. The J segment lost 8 bases and the V segment lost 1 base, leaving 6 bases of the junction unmatched. The CDR3 contains 15 residues. CDR3 DNA: TGTGCCAGCAGCTTAGATGGGACAGGGGGAGGAGGCTACACCTTC. Protein product: CASSLDGTGGGGYTF.

This clone was recorded once. The chain is built from TRBV20-1 and TRBJ1-2; D unresolved. The CDR3 has 10 amino acids. Trimming left V 3 bases short and J 4 bases short, with 3 bases between. Germline V gene data show CDR1 as DFQATT and CDR2 as SNEGSKA (reference sequence). The CDR3 DNA follows: TGCAGTGCTAGCGTCTATGGCTACACCTTC. Protein product: CSASVYGYTF.

The chain carries TRBV5-4 and TRBJ1-2; D possibly corresponds to TRBD1 (6 bases). The CDR3 extends over 15 amino acids. CDR1 is SGHNT and CDR2 is YYREEE in the germline V gene (reference sequence). The germline V and J ends were trimmed by 3 bases and 7 bases, with 19 bases remaining between them. The CDR3 DNA follows: TGTGCCAGCAGCTGGGGGGGAAGGGGGGGAAGTGGCTACACCTTC. Protein product: CASSWGGRGGSGYTF.

This clone occurred once. CDR3 sequence (DNA): TGCAGTGCCCTTAATGAAAAACTGTTTTTT. Translation gives CSALNEKLFF. V and J are TRBV20-1 and TRBJ1-4, with no clear D. This CDR3 is built from 10 residues. Germline V gene sequence: CDR1 DFQATT, CDR2 SNEGSKA (reference sequence). Trimming took off 6 bases at V and 4 bases at J, with 3 bases between the two ends.

The chain uses TRBV9 and TRBJ2-2; 7 bases match TRBD2. V trimming: 3 bases; J trimming: 1 base; junction bases outside the gene matches: 3. The CDR3 length is 15 residues. In germline, CDR1 is SGDLS, CDR2 YYNGEE. CDR3 residues: CASSEAGQNTGELFF. CDR3 bases: TGTGCCAGCAGCGAAGCGGGGCAGAACACCGGGGAGCTGTTTTTT.

The CDR3 is CASSGTFQETQYF. CDR3 sequence (DNA): TGTGCCAGCAGCGGGACATTTCAAGAGACCCAGTACTTC. V gene TRBV5-4 combines with J gene TRBJ2-5; TRBD1 is a possible D gene (6 bases). Trimming stripped 4 bases from V and 2 bases from J, with 9 bases between. Per germline, CDR1 SGHNT and CDR2 YYREEE (reference sequence). The CDR3 totals 13 residues.

The chain carries TRBV6-5 and TRBJ2-7; TRBD2 aligns across 13 bases. This CDR3 spans 15 amino acids. Per the germline V gene, CDR1 is MNHEY and CDR2 is SVGAGI. Trimming cost V 11 bases and J 0 bases; bases outside gene matches: 7. This CDR3 reads CAAATSGGNSYEQYF. Here the CDR3 DNA reads TGTGCCGCGGCGACTAGCGGGGGGAACTCCTACGAGCAGTACTTC.

J is TRBJ1-5 and V is TRBV4-2; 9 bases align to TRBD1. Germline V gene sequence: CDR1 LGHNA, CDR2 YNFKEQ. CDR3 length equals 15 residues. The ends lost 0 bases at V and 7 bases at J; junction bases unmatched: 4. CDR3 amino acids: CASSQERQGGQPQHF. In DNA form, the CDR3 reads TGTGCCAGCAGCCAAGAGAGACAGGGGGGGCAGCCCCAGCATTTT.

This chain links TRBV29-1 with TRBJ2-3; 7 bases are shared with TRBD1. The length of the CDR3 is 14 residues. V dropped 6 bases and J dropped 0; count of bases not matched to a gene: 6. Germline V gives CDR1 SQVTM, CDR2 ANQGSEA. The CDR3 coding sequence is TGCAGCGTGCTAGGGACAGCTAGCACAGATACGCAGTATTTT. It translates to CSVLGTASTDTQYF.

The V and J genes are TRBV10-3 and TRBJ1-1; a weak D match, TRBD1 (6 bases). This CDR3 region has 12 residues. The germline V gene has CDR1 ENHRY and CDR2 SYGVKD. Trimming removed 3 bases at V and 6 bases at J, with 8 bases between. The chain's CDR3 is CAISDRGAEAFF. The DNA for the CDR3 is TGTGCCATCAGTGACAGGGGTGCTGAAGCTTTCTTT.

This clone was seen more than once but under ten times. The chain uses TRBV4-1 and TRBJ1-1; D gene unclear. Trimming took off 0 bases at V and 3 bases at J, with 14 bases between the two ends. This CDR3 spans 16 amino acids. Germline CDR1 reads MGHRA; CDR2 reads YSYEKL. The CDR3 DNA sequence: TGCGCCAGCAGCCAAGAAAGGTCAGGTACCGACACTGAAGCTTTCTTT. Its translation: CASSQERSGTDTEAFF.